This T cell receptor (beta chain) was sequenced for a study of cytomegalovirus exposure and HLA in healthy donors. Findings and caveats of the study: Despite most TCR sequences being rare, some public TCRs occurred in many donors. Accounts indicate the classifier identified cytomegalovirus status with strong specificity and sensitivity.

Assay used: immunoSEQ multiplex PCR; TCRdb lists only in-frame clones, some missing. The sample records tens of thousands of clones, 75% to 95% being singletons. The CDR3 is made up of 14 amino acids. Trimming removed 2 bases from V and 6 bases from J, with 11 bases in between. CDR1 and CDR2 from the germline V gene are MNHEY and SVGAGI. This clone was detected only a few times. Its cognate antigen is unknown. The V gene is TRBV6-5, the J gene TRBJ1-5, with D perhaps TRBD1 (6 bases). The receptor comes from a woman in her 30s in good health and CMV-seronegative. The source material was PBMCs. DNA for the CDR3: TGTGCCAGCAGTTACACAGGGTTTGGTCAGCCCCAGCATTTT. Protein: CASSYTGFGQPQHF.